Each of the 27 T cell receptor beta chains below was sequenced from the same sample in a study of cytomegalovirus exposure and HLA in healthy donors. Primers for the PCR totalled 60 Vbeta and 13 Jbeta. TCRdb's copy holds only in-frame clones and misses some; the assay was immunoSEQ multiplex PCR. In the table there are tens of thousands of clones, approximately 70% of which are singletons. The sequenced material came from PBMCs. The receptors come from a man aged 25-45 years in good health and CMV-seronegative.

This clone has a handful of counts. The rearrangement links TRBV30 to TRBJ2-1; D is possibly TRBD2 (5 bases). Between the trimmed V and J ends, which lost 5 bases and 7 bases, there was a span of 21 bases. The CDR3 contains 15 residues. Germline assignment: CDR1 GTSNPN and CDR2 SVGIG (reference sequence). CDR3 amino acids: CAWVLLGTSTNEQFF. The CDR3, as DNA: TGTGCCTGGGTATTACTAGGCACGTCAACAAATGAGCAGTTCTTC.

The chain is built from TRBV28 and TRBJ2-1; tentative D call: TRBD1 (5 bases). The CDR3 consists of 11 residues. The germline V gene encodes CDR1 MDHEN and CDR2 SYDVKM. Trimming pared 3 bases from V and 9 bases from J, leaving 6 bases between. CDR3 protein: CASSFDSEQFF. CDR3 coding DNA: TGTGCCAGCAGTTTCGACAGTGAGCAGTTCTTC.

The chain employs TRBV7-8 and TRBJ1-1; no clear D. Trimming took off 2 bases at V and 3 bases at J, with 10 bases between the two ends. Germline V CDR1 and CDR2: SGHVS, FQNEAQ. CDR3 size: 14 residues. Here the CDR3 reads CASSLLSVYTEAFF. DNA for the CDR3: TGTGCCAGCAGCTTACTCTCAGTATACACTGAAGCTTTCTTT.

The genes are TRBV5-1 and TRBJ1-2; D remains unclear. V lost 0 bases and J 3 bases, leaving 9 bases between the germline ends. This CDR3 region has 14 residues. From germline, CDR1 is SGHRS and CDR2 YFSETQ. CDR3 coding DNA: TGCGCCAGCAGCTTGGTGGCTGATGACTATGGCTACACCTTC. This codes for CASSLVADDYGYTF.

This sequence joins TRBV30 and TRBJ1-1; D not resolved. CDR1 GTSNPN and CDR2 SVGIG come from the germline V gene (reference sequence). The CDR3 totals 11 residues. The germline V and J ends were trimmed by 4 bases and 10 bases, with 13 bases remaining between them. CDR3 sequence: CAWNQRAPAFF. Written as DNA, the CDR3 is TGTGCCTGGAATCAGAGGGCGCCAGCTTTCTTT.

The chain uses TRBV7-9 and TRBJ2-7; the match to TRBD2 covers 7 bases. V lost 5 bases, J lost 2 bases, and 15 bases stayed unmatched. Germline CDR1 and CDR2: SEHNR and FQNEAQ (reference sequence). The CDR3 is 17 residues long. Here the CDR3 reads CASSLYRAGREPYEQYF. CDR3 in DNA: TGTGCCAGCAGCCTATATCGGGCGGGGAGGGAACCCTACGAGCAGTACTTC. The full variable domain, its missing parts supplied by reference TRBV7-9 and TRBJ2-7, is DTGVSQNPRHKITKRGQNVTFRCDPISEHNRLYWYRQTLGQGPEFLTYFQNEAQLEKSRLLSDRFSAERPKGSFSTLEIQRTEQGDSAMYLCASSLYRAGREPYEQYFGPGTRLTVT.

This clone was seen only a few times. This chain uses TRBV9 with TRBJ2-7; a possible D gene is TRBD2 (5 bases). Germline V lookup: CDR1 SGDLS, CDR2 YYNGEE. The CDR3 spans 14 residues. Trimming left V 4 bases short and J 5 bases short, with 16 bases between. Written as DNA, the CDR3 is TGTGCCAGCAGCCCCCACACGGGGAAGGACGAGCAGTACTTC. Translated, it gives CASSPHTGKDEQYF. Supplemented by reference TRBV9 and TRBJ2-7, the full variable domain reads DSGVTQTPKHLITATGQRVTLRCSPRSGDLSVYWYQQSLDQGLQFLIQYYNGEERAKGNILERFSAQQFPDLHSELNLSSLELGDSALYFCASSPHTGKDEQYFGPGTRLTVT.

The rearrangement uses TRBV15 and TRBJ2-2, with D unclear. Trimming stripped 0 bases from V and 4 bases from J, with 3 bases between. CDR3 length: 13 amino acids. CDR1 is LNHNV and CDR2 is YYDKDF in the germline V gene (reference sequence). The chain's CDR3 is CATSRDSTGELFF. The CDR3 coding sequence is TGTGCCACCAGCAGAGACTCCACCGGGGAGCTGTTTTTT.

The chain links TRBV7-6 to TRBJ2-2; a possible D gene is TRBD2 (6 bases). Between the trimmed V and J ends, which lost 5 bases and 5 bases, there was a span of 15 bases. The CDR3 contains 15 residues. CDR1 SGHVS and CDR2 FNYEAQ come from the germline V gene. The CDR3: CASSAGLGRTGELFF. In DNA form, the CDR3 reads TGTGCCAGCAGCGCCGGGCTGGGGAGGACCGGGGAGCTGTTTTTT. Together with reference TRBV7-6 and TRBJ2-2, the CDR3 gives the full variable domain: GAGVSQSPRYKVTKRGQDVALRCDPISGHVSLYWYRQALGQGPEFLTYFNYEAQQDKSGLPNDRFSAERPEGSISTLTIQRTEQRDSAMYRCASSAGLGRTGELFFGEGSRLTVL.

The V and J genes are TRBV6-6 and TRBJ1-1, with a possible D match to TRBD1 (6 bases). V lost 4 bases and J lost 3, with 12 bases in between. CDR3 length: 14 amino acids. Germline V gives CDR1 MNHNY, CDR2 SVGAGI (reference sequence). The CDR3 bases are TGTGCCAGCAGTTTCACAGGGTGGGACACTGAAGCTTTCTTT. Amino acid sequence: CASSFTGWDTEAFF.

The sample holds a few counts of this clone. V usage is TRBV28 and J usage is TRBJ1-5; the D is unclear. V was cut by 1 base and J by 6 bases, with 19 bases left in between. This CDR3 is built from 17 residues. Germline V lookup: CDR1 MDHEN, CDR2 SYDVKM. The CDR3 reads CASSLFGMREKGQPQHF. CDR3 sequence (DNA): TGTGCCAGCAGTTTATTTGGGATGAGGGAGAAGGGTCAGCCCCAGCATTTT.

The chain carries TRBV4-3 and TRBJ2-7, with 7 bases that match TRBD1. The germline V gene encodes CDR1 LGHNA and CDR2 YSLEER. CDR3 size: 16 residues. J lost 0 bases, V lost 3 bases, and 8 bases had no gene match. For the CDR3, the DNA is TGCGCCAGCAGCCAGGGACAGTCGGCAGGCTCCTACGAGCAGTACTTC. Translated, it gives CASSQGQSAGSYEQYF.

The V and J genes are TRBV29-1 and TRBJ1-2, with 7 bases identical to TRBD1. CDR3 length: 13 residues. V lost 7 bases to trimming and J lost 1 base; unmatched junction nucleotides: 6. CDR1 SQVTM and CDR2 ANQGSEA come from the germline V gene. CDR3 DNA: TGCAGCGCCTCAGGGGGGCTTAACTATGGCTACACCTTC. This gives the protein CSASGGLNYGYTF.

This chain links TRBV5-1 with TRBJ2-1, with 7 bases aligning to TRBD1. The trim removed 0 bases at V and 3 bases at J, leaving 3 bases unmatched. Germline V CDR1 and CDR2: SGHRS, YFSETQ. This CDR3 has 15 amino acids. The CDR3 loop reads CASSLAGTDYNEQFF. Here the CDR3 DNA reads TGCGCCAGCAGCTTGGCCGGGACAGACTACAATGAGCAGTTCTTC.

The rearrangement joins TRBV15 to TRBJ1-5, with D possibly matching TRBD1 (6 bases). The germline gives CDR1 LNHNV, CDR2 YYDKDF (reference sequence). The CDR3 extends over 14 amino acids. With 3 bases removed from V and 3 bases from J, the gap between germline ends came to 9 bases. CDR3 bases: TGTGCCACCAGCAGTGGACAGTCCAATCAGCCCCAGCATTTT. This encodes CATSSGQSNQPQHF.

CDR3 sequence: CASSKPYRGPNEKLFF. The CDR3 nucleotides are TGTGCCAGCAGCAAACCGTACAGGGGACCTAATGAAAAACTGTTTTTT. V gene TRBV28 combines with J gene TRBJ1-4; 7 nucleotides line up with TRBD1. Germline V gene sequence: CDR1 MDHEN, CDR2 SYDVKM. CDR3 length equals 16 residues. The V gene end was trimmed by 6 bases and the J gene end by 3 bases; junction bases not matched to a gene: 10.

This clone has only a few counts. The genes are TRBV27 and TRBJ1-5; D is possibly TRBD1 (6 bases). The CDR3 extends over 15 amino acids. Trimming removed 2 bases from V and 0 bases from J, with 8 bases in between. Germline V gene data show CDR1 as MNHEY and CDR2 as SMNVEV (reference sequence). The CDR3 coding sequence is TGTGCCAGCAGTTTAACAGGGAATAGCAATCAGCCCCAGCATTTT. As protein: CASSLTGNSNQPQHF.

The rearrangement uses TRBV10-3 and TRBJ2-7, with 7 bases fitting TRBD1. CDR1 and CDR2 (germline): ENHRY, SYGVKD. Trimming cost V 0 bases and J 7 bases; bases outside gene matches: 9. The CDR3 is made up of 15 amino acids. The CDR3 DNA reads TGTGCCATCAGTGAGTCGAACAGGGGAGATGGGGAGCAGTACTTC. Its protein product is CAISESNRGDGEQYF.

The chain recombines TRBV9 with TRBJ1-5, with D possibly TRBD1 on 5 matching bases. Germline values: CDR1 SGDLS, CDR2 YYNGEE. The CDR3 consists of 13 residues. Trimming left V 4 bases short and J 1 base short, with 6 bases between. CDR3 in DNA: TGTGCCAGCAGCTGGGGCAGCAATCAGCCCCAGCATTTT. Encoded protein: CASSWGSNQPQHF.

In regard to this clone: At one end, the junction sequence differs from germline, possibly due to a read error. V and J are TRBV29-1 and TRBJ2-3; 8 bases match TRBD2. This CDR3 has 8 amino acids. Germline CDR1 and CDR2: SQVTM and ANQGSEA. Here the CDR3 DNA reads TGCAGCGATAGCGGGGCCCATTTT. Protein: CSDSGAHF.

The chain couples TRBV19 to TRBJ2-1; 8 bases agree with TRBD2. Germline CDR1 is LNHDA and CDR2 is SQIVND (reference sequence). Trimming at V came to 6 bases and at J to 4 bases, leaving 8 bases not matched to a gene. The CDR3 has 15 amino acids. This CDR3 reads CASSRGLENYNEQFF. The CDR3 coding sequence is TGTGCCAGTAGCAGGGGACTAGAGAATTACAATGAGCAGTTCTTC.

A note on this clone: Mismatch with germline at one junction end may stem from a read error. This rearrangement joins TRBV19 to TRBJ1-1, with a tentative D call TRBD1 (5 bases). This CDR3 is 14 amino acids long. CDR1 is LNHDA and CDR2 is SQIVND in the germline V gene (reference sequence). CDR3 protein: CASSRANMNTKAFF. CDR3 nucleotides: TGTGCCAGTAGCAGGGCTAACATGAACACTAAAGCTTTCTTT.

This sequence joins TRBV2 and TRBJ1-5; D call uncertain. Trimming shortened V by 7 bases and J by 1 base, and 8 bases separated the two germline ends. Germline V gene data show CDR1 as SNHLY and CDR2 as FYNNEI. This CDR3 is built from 13 residues. This CDR3 is CASTRISNQPQHF. In DNA form, the CDR3 reads TGTGCCAGCACGAGGATAAGCAATCAGCCCCAGCATTTT.

The rearrangement uses TRBV2 and TRBJ2-3; D perhaps matches TRBD2 (6 bases). Deletions cut 6 bases from V and 7 bases from J, with 11 bases between. Germline-derived CDR1 and CDR2 are SNHLY and FYNNEI. This CDR3 contains 12 residues. The CDR3 is CASRPTRNTQYF. CDR3 nucleotide sequence: TGTGCCAGCAGACCGACTAGGAATACGCAGTATTTT.

The chain recombines TRBV5-6 with TRBJ1-2, with D possibly TRBD1 on 6 matching bases. The germline CDR1 and CDR2 sequences are SGHDT and YYEEEE. V lost 3 bases and J lost 8, with 26 bases in between. The CDR3 extends over 17 amino acids. CDR3 bases: TGTGCCAGCAGCTGGGGAGACCGGACAGCACGGACGTCGGGCTACACCTTC. Its protein product is CASSWGDRTARTSGYTF.

This clone was counted a few times. The chain uses TRBV4-3 and TRBJ1-1; TRBD1 matches 7 bases. CDR1 is LGHNA, CDR2 YSLEER, per germline. Unmatched junction bases numbered 8, after V lost 0 bases and J lost 4 bases. The CDR3 length is 16 residues. CDR3 in DNA: TGCGCCAGCAGCCAAGATGAGGGGGCTGGGATCACTGAAGCTTTCTTT. This encodes CASSQDEGAGITEAFF.

The chain has TRBV4-1 and TRBJ2-7, with TRBD2 matching over 12 bases. Germline-derived CDR1 and CDR2 are MGHRA and YSYEKL. The CDR3 contains 15 residues. V was pared by 1 base and J by 7 bases, with 5 bases of the junction left unmatched. CDR3 protein: CASSQGLAGAGEQYF. As DNA, the CDR3 is TGCGCCAGCAGCCAAGGACTAGCGGGAGCCGGGGAGCAGTACTTC.